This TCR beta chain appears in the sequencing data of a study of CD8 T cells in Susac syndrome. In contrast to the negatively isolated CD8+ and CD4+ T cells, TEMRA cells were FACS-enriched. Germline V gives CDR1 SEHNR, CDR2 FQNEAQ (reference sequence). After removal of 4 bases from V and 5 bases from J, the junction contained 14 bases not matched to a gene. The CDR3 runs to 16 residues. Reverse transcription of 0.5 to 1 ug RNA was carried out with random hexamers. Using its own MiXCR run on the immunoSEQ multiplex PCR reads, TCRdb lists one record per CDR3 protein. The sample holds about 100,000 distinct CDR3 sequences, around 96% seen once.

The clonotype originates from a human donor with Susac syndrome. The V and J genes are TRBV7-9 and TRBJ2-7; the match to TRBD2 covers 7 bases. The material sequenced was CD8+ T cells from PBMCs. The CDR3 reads CASSSPRDGRIHEQYF. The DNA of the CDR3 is TGTGCCAGCAGCTCACCCCGGGACGGGAGGATCCACGAGCAGTACTTC.